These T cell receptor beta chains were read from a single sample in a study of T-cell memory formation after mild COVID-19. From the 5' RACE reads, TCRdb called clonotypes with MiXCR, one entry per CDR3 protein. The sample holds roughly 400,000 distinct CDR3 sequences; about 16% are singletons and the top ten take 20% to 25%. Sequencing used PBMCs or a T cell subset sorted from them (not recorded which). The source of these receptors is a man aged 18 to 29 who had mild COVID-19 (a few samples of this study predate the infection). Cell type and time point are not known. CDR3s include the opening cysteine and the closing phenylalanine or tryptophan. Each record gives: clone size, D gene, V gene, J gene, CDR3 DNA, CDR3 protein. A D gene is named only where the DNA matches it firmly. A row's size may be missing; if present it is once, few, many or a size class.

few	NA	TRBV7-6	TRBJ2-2	TGTGCCAGCAGCTTCGGGGCAGGGTTGGACACCGGGGAGCTGTTTTTT	CASSFGAGLDTGELFF
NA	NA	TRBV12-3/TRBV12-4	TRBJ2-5	TGTGCCAGTAGCCGTCCGGAAACCCAAGAGACCCAGTACTTC	CASSRPETQETQYF
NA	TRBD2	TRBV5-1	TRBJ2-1	TGCGCCAGCAGCACGGGACTAGCGGGGAGCTCCTACAATGAGCAGTTCTTC	CASSTGLAGSSYNEQFF
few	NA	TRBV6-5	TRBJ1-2	TGTGCCAGCAGTTACTACAACAGGGATGGCTACACCTTC	CASSYYNRDGYTF
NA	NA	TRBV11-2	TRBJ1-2	TGTGCCAGCAGCTTAGAGTCGGGGATTGGCGGCTACACCTTC	CASSLESGIGGYTF
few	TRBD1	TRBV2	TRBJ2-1	TGTGCCAGCAGTGACAGAGACAGGGTCGACGAGCAGTTCTTC	CASSDRDRVDEQFF
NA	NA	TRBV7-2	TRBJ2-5	TGTGCCAGCAGCTTAAGCGGGTTTCAAGAGACCCAGTACTTC	CASSLSGFQETQYF
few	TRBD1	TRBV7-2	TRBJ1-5	TGTGCCAGCAGCTGGACCCGGGACAGGGAGGGAAGCAATCAGCCCCAGCATTTT	CASSWTRDREGSNQPQHF
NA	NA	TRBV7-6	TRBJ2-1	TGTGCCAGCAGCCCGAATCCGAGAAGGTACAGTAATGAGCAGTTCTTC	CASSPNPRRYSNEQFF
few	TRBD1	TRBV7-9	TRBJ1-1	TGTGCCAGCAGCCCAACACTCCCGGGACAGAACTCAGCAGAGAACACTGAAGCTTTCTTT	CASSPTLPGQNSAENTEAFF
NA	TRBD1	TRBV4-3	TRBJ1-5	TGCGCCAGCAGCCAAGATATCGACAGGGGAGGTGAGCAGCCCCAGCATTTT	CASSQDIDRGGEQPQHF
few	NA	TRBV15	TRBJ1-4	TGTGCCACCAGCAGCTCGGACCGTTGGGAAAAACTGTTTTTT	CATSSSDRWEKLFF
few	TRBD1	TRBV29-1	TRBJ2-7	TGCAGCGTTGAGGGACAGGGGGCCGAGCAGTACTTC	CSVEGQGAEQYF
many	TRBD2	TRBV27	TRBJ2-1	TGTGCCAGCAGGGGAGCGGGGGGGGGTGATGAGCAGTTCTTC	CASRGAGGGDEQFF
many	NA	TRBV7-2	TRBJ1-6	TGTGCCAGCAGCTTAGGCATAACGGGACCCCTCCACTTT	CASSLGITGPLHF
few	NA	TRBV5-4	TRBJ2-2	TGTGCCAGCAGCGCCACCGGGACCGGGGAGCTGTTTTTT	CASSATGTGELFF
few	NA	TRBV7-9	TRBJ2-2	TGTGCCAGCAGCCACTCCCTTATAGCCGGGGAGCTGTTTTTT	CASSHSLIAGELFF
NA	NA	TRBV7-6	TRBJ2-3	TGTGCCAGCAGCCTCCTGGGCCCGGGCACAGATACGCAGTATTTT	CASSLLGPGTDTQYF
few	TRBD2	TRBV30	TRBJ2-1	TGTGCCTGGAGTGTACCTAGCGGGGGGGTATACAATGAGCAGTTCTTC	CAWSVPSGGVYNEQFF
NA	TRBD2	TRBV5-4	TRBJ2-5	TGTGCCAGCAGCACAGTAGCGGGGGGGCAAGAGACCCAGTACTTC	CASSTVAGGQETQYF
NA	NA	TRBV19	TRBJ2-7	TGTGCCAGTAGTAGAACTATTGGGACTTCCTACGAGCAGTACTTC	CASSRTIGTSYEQYF
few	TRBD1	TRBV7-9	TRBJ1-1	TGTGCCAGCAGCGACAGGGTCACTGAAGCTTTCTTT	CASSDRVTEAFF
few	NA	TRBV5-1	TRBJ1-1	TGCGCCAGCAGCTTCGGGCGCGAAGCTTTCTTT	CASSFGREAFF
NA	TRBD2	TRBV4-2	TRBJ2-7	TGTGCCAGCAGCCATACTAGCGGGGGGGCGTACGAGCAGTACTTC	CASSHTSGGAYEQYF
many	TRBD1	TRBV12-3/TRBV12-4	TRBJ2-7	TGTGCCAGCAGTTCGACAGGGGGCTTGTCCTACGAGCAGTACTTC	CASSSTGGLSYEQYF
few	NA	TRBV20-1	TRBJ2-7	TGCAGTGCTGGCCCGGGTTTTGGACCAAGCTCCTACGAGCAGTACTTC	CSAGPGFGPSSYEQYF
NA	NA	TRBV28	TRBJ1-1	TGTGCCAGCAGTTCATATCACATGAACACTGAAGCTTTCTTT	CASSSYHMNTEAFF
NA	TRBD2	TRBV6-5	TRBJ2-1	TGTGCCAGCAGTTACCCGGTGGCGGGGGGGCCTGGGTCCTACAATGAGCAGTTCTTC	CASSYPVAGGPGSYNEQFF
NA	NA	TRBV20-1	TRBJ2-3	TGCAGTGCTCACTCCCCCGCCGGGCCCTCAGATACGCAGTATTTT	CSAHSPAGPSDTQYF
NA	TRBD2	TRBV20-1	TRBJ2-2	TGCAGCGCCGGGACTAGAGGCACCGGGGAGCTGTTTTTT	CSAGTRGTGELFF
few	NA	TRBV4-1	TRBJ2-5	TGCGCCAGCAGCCGGAAACGGGGGTCGGAGACCCAGTACTTC	CASSRKRGSETQYF
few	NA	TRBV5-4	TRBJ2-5	TGTGCCAGCAGGAACCGGACAGAAGAGACCCAGTACTTC	CASRNRTEETQYF
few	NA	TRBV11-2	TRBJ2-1	TGTGCCAGCAGGGACGGATTGAACAATGAGCAGTTCTTC	CASRDGLNNEQFF
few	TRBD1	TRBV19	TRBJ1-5	TGTGCCAGTAGTCTCCAGGGGGAGCTCAATCAGCCCCAGCATTTT	CASSLQGELNQPQHF
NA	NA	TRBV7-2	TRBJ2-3	TGTGCCAGCAGCCGGCGCGCGGGCGGGGACACAGATACGCAGTATTTT	CASSRRAGGDTDTQYF